This TCR beta chain was found in a study of shared T cell receptors in the human thymus. Generated by immunoSEQ multiplex PCR, the TCRdb table keeps only in-frame clones and is missing some. In the table there are under 850,000 clones, approximately 88% of which are singletons. The sample was also linked to a second study, of human thymus T cells.

This clonotype was obtained from a boy younger than two with a congenital heart defect. The sequenced material came from thymocytes.

In nucleotides, the CDR3 is TGTGCCAGCAGCCCTAGGGGACACCCATATGGCTACACCTTC. Its protein is CASSPRGHPYGYTF. The chain employs TRBV14 and TRBJ1-2; possible D gene TRBD1, 6 bases. The V gene's germline CDR1 is SGHDN and CDR2 FVKESK. The CDR3 runs to 14 residues. Trimming shortened V by 4 bases and J by 5 bases, and 14 bases separated the two germline ends.